These 17 T cell receptor beta chains originate from one sample sequenced in a study of T cell repertoires in cytomegalovirus infection (dated by TCRdb to the late 2010s). Reads for this sample came from an Illumina HiSeq 1500. Clones were called with MiXCR by TCRdb after fastp trimmed the public reads at Q25, and only in-frame beta chains were retained. For every CDR3 protein sequence, its rows merge into one entry that carries the most common genes and DNA. The sample table shows 90,000 to 130,000 distinct CDR3 sequences, and over 9% are seen once. Roughly 29% of the sample is taken by the ten largest. The antigens of these receptors remain unknown. The sample was PBMCs, sequenced either directly or after in vitro stimulation (not recorded which). These receptors originate from a human donor in good health (CMV status not recorded). Some clones in this sample may be carry-over from other donors' samples.

Ten or more counts support this clonotype. The chain employs TRBV28 and TRBJ2-2; 9 nucleotides agree with TRBD1. The J segment lost 1 base and the V segment lost 6 bases, leaving 3 bases of the junction unmatched. Germline V gene data show CDR1 as MDHEN and CDR2 as SYDVKM. The length of the CDR3 is 15 residues. The CDR3 coding sequence is TGTGCCAGCAGAGGACAGGGGCTGAACACCGGGGAGCTGTTTTTT. Residues: CASRGQGLNTGELFF. The full variable domain, in which reference TRBV28 and TRBJ2-2 provide the parts outside the CDR3, is DVKVTQSSRYLVKRTGEKVFLECVQDMDHENMFWYRQDPGLGLRLIYFSYDVKMKEKGDIPEGYSVSREKKERFSLILESASTNQTSMYLCASRGQGLNTGELFFGEGSRLTVL.

The chain uses TRBV20-1 and TRBJ2-3, with 9 bases lining up with TRBD2. The CDR3 extends over 16 amino acids. Germline V gives CDR1 DFQATT, CDR2 SNEGSKA (reference sequence). The DNA for the CDR3 is TGCAGGGCCGGGGCTAGCGGGAATATTCGTGCAGATACGCAGTATTTT. Translation: CRAGASGNIRADTQYF.

The J gene is TRBJ2-1, the V gene TRBV11-3; a possible D gene is TRBD1 (7 bases). Germline CDR1 reads SGHNT; CDR2 reads YENEEA. V was shortened by 3 bases and J by 2 bases, with 11 bases between the two germline ends. The CDR3 contains 15 residues. CDR3 residues: CASSFRGRTYNEQFF. The CDR3 coding sequence is TGTGCCAGCAGCTTCAGGGGGAGGACCTACAATGAGCAGTTCTTC.

This clonotype was counted between two and nine times. The chain joins TRBV19 to TRBJ2-5; either TRBD1 or TRBD2 may supply D (5 bases each). The CDR3 runs 14 residues. Trimming pared 10 bases from V and 4 bases from J, leaving 19 bases between. Germline V gene data show CDR1 as LNHDA and CDR2 as SQIVND (reference sequence). The CDR3 spells CATHSAGGGETQYF. The DNA of the CDR3 is TGTGCCACCCACTCGGCAGGTGGGGGAGAGACCCAGTACTTC.

This clonotype was seen at least ten times. The J gene is TRBJ2-7, the V gene TRBV7-3; D gene unclear. The germline V and J ends were trimmed by 0 bases and 6 bases, with 9 bases remaining between them. CDR3 length equals 13 residues. Germline CDR1 and CDR2: SGHTA and FQGTGA. For the CDR3, the DNA is TGTGCCAGCAGCTTAACGAGGCCTAGCGAGCAGTACTTC. Protein: CASSLTRPSEQYF.

This clonotype has a count of ten or more. The gene calls are TRBV5-5 and TRBJ2-5; 7 bases fit TRBD2. The CDR3 covers 16 residues. V was pared by 0 bases and J by 1 base, with 6 bases of the junction left unmatched. The germline CDR1 and CDR2 sequences are SGHKS and YYEKEE (reference sequence). This CDR3 is CASSLGPSGSQETQYF. The CDR3, as DNA: TGTGCCAGCAGCTTGGGTCCTAGCGGAAGCCAAGAGACCCAGTACTTC.

This clonotype came up a few times. This chain uses TRBV28 with TRBJ2-5, with a tentative D call TRBD2 (6 bases). The germline V gene encodes CDR1 MDHEN and CDR2 SYDVKM. V lost 1 base and J 3 bases, leaving 15 bases between the germline ends. The CDR3 length is 16 residues. CDR3 sequence reads: CASSLFDLGGKETQYF. In nucleotides, the CDR3 is TGTGCCAGCAGTTTATTCGACCTGGGGGGAAAAGAGACCCAGTACTTC.

The chain combines TRBV27 with TRBJ1-2; 9 bases agree with TRBD1. The CDR3 consists of 15 residues. Germline V gene sequence: CDR1 MNHEY, CDR2 SMNVEV (reference sequence). J gave up 8 bases and V 5 bases, and 12 bases lay outside the gene matches. CDR3 sequence (DNA): TGTGCCAGCAGTATCCAAGGACAGGGGAGTGTGGGCTACACCTTC. It encodes CASSIQGQGSVGYTF.

There are many counts of this clonotype. The chain couples TRBV7-2 to TRBJ2-2; D unclear. Germline V gives CDR1 SGHTA, CDR2 FQGNSA. The V end lost 5 bases, the J end lost 7 bases, and 11 bases lay between the germline ends. The CDR3 sequence is 13 residues long. The CDR3 DNA follows: TGTGCCAGCAGCCGTAACCAAGGCGGGGAGCTGTTTTTT. Its protein is CASSRNQGGELFF.

This clonotype was found many times. The genes are TRBV28 and TRBJ1-5; D is undetermined. V was shortened by 7 bases and J by 2 bases, with 12 bases between the two germline ends. The CDR3 has 14 residues. From germline, CDR1 is MDHEN and CDR2 SYDVKM. CDR3 in amino acids: CASIGYRGNQPQHF. CDR3 sequence (DNA): TGTGCCAGCATTGGGTATAGGGGCAATCAGCCCCAGCATTTT.

The J gene is TRBJ1-1, the V gene TRBV5-1; D remains unclear. Germline CDR1 reads SGHRS; CDR2 reads YFSETQ. V gave up 4 bases and J gave up 3 bases, with 10 bases separating them. The CDR3 is 13 residues long. The CDR3 here is CASSPRADTEAFF. The CDR3 DNA is TGCGCCAGCAGCCCGCGGGCGGACACTGAAGCTTTCTTT. The variable domain in full, completed from reference TRBV5-1 and TRBJ1-1, reads KAGVTQTPRYLIKTRGQQVTLSCSPISGHRSVSWYQQTPGQGLQFLFEYFSETQRNKGNFPGRFSGRQFSNSRSEMNVSTLELGDSALYLCASSPRADTEAFFGQGTRLTVV.

This clonotype occurred a few times. This chain uses TRBV2 with TRBJ2-5; 8 bases match TRBD1. This CDR3 spans 15 amino acids. V shed 2 bases, J shed 5 bases, and the junction held 7 bases outside the gene matches. CDR1 is SNHLY, CDR2 FYNNEI, per germline. CDR3 DNA sequence: TGTGCCAGCAGTGAATCGACAGGGGCAAGGGAGACCCAGTACTTC. It translates to CASSESTGARETQYF.

Only a few counts were recorded for this clonotype. V and J are TRBV4-2 and TRBJ1-2, with 7 bases identical to TRBD1. V dropped 1 base and J dropped 6; count of bases not matched to a gene: 8. The V gene's germline CDR1 is LGHNA and CDR2 YNFKEQ. The CDR3 spans 15 residues. The CDR3 sequence is CASSQVQGMHHGYTF. CDR3 in DNA: TGTGCCAGCAGCCAAGTACAGGGGATGCACCATGGCTACACCTTC.

This clonotype came up a few times. The chain combines TRBV20-1 with TRBJ2-1; 7 positions agree with TRBD1. There are 15 residues in the CDR3. Germline CDR1 DFQATT, CDR2 SNEGSKA (reference sequence). Losses at the gene ends were 2 bases for V and 7 bases for J; bases not matched to a gene: 11. The CDR3 DNA follows: TGCAGTGCTAGATCGGACAGGCCTAGAGGGAATGAGCAGTTCTTC. It translates to CSARSDRPRGNEQFF.

This clonotype was observed a handful of times. The gene calls are TRBV2 and TRBJ2-7; 10 bases fit TRBD2. V was clipped by 5 bases and J by 1 base; unmatched bases: 11. The CDR3 contains 17 residues. Germline values: CDR1 SNHLY, CDR2 FYNNEI. DNA of the CDR3: TGTGCCAGCAGTCGTCGGACTAGCGGTAAAGCATCCTACGAGCAGTACTTC. Amino acid sequence: CASSRRTSGKASYEQYF.

A remark on this clonotype: A much larger clone differs by one base, so this may be a read error. The gene calls are TRBV5-1 and TRBJ2-7; 8 bases line up with TRBD1. V lost 4 bases and J lost 5; bases outside the gene matches: 11. Germline CDR1 and CDR2: SGHRS and YFSETQ. The CDR3 is 15 amino acids. CDR3 nucleotides: TGCGCCAGCAGCCTTGGACAGGGATCAACTGACGAGCAGTACTTC. Translating gives CASSLGQGSTDEQYF.

This clonotype came up many times. This chain joins TRBV7-9 and TRBJ1-5; no definite D call. Per the germline V gene, CDR1 is SEHNR and CDR2 is FQNEAQ (reference sequence). This CDR3 has 14 amino acids. V was shortened by 0 bases and J by 3 bases, with 6 bases between the two germline ends. The CDR3 sequence is CASSLAGNNQPQHF. CDR3 coding DNA: TGTGCCAGCAGCTTAGCAGGGAACAATCAGCCCCAGCATTTT.